Listed below are T cell receptor beta chains from one sample, sequenced in a study of blood T cell repertoires in COVID-19. The protocol was immunoSEQ multiplex PCR, while the TCRdb copy is restricted to in-frame clones and leaves out a portion. The sample contains roughly 200,000 clones, around nine tenths of which appear only once. Sequencing was carried out using peripheral blood. These receptors were taken from a man over 45 with acute or convalescent COVID-19. CDR3s include the opening cysteine and the closing phenylalanine or tryptophan.

TRBJ2-3,TRBV5-1,CASSLAGTAGDTQYF
TRBJ1-2,TRBV29-1,CGTGNPYGYTF
TRBJ1-2,TRBV28,CASSPITGSYGYTF
TRBJ1-6,TRBV21-1,CASSKLFPDGGLMDNSPLHF
TRBJ2-2,TRBV6-5,CASTRNTGELFF
TRBJ1-4,TRBV7-2,CASSLRAGVATNEKLFF
TRBJ1-2,TRBV9,CASSLGTAGYGYTF
TRBJ2-7,TRBV13,CASSPTSGKAYEQYF
TRBJ1-5,TRBV18,CASSPTGDGNQPQHF
TRBJ1-2,TRBV4-3,CASSQGQGSEGYTF
TRBJ1-2,TRBV5-1,CASSSPPAGQGTSNYGYTF
TRBJ2-5,TRBV29-1,CSVGLSGVTQYF
TRBJ1-6,TRBV7-6,CASSPSTGQGSGSPLHF
TRBJ2-5,TRBV4-1,CASSQPTAQVPAGRTQYF
TRBJ2-2,TRBV6-1,CASSQHNTGELFF
TRBJ1-4,TRBV7-2,CASSSNQGAANEKLFF
TRBJ2-1,TRBV2,CASIDPVSYNEQFF
TRBJ2-3,TRBV20-1,CSATGADTQYF
TRBJ2-1,TRBV7-9,CASSPASGYHNEQFF
TRBJ1-2,TRBV6-6,CASIEGQRVGGYTF
TRBJ1-1,TRBV5-1,CASSPRDSSFNTEAFF
TRBJ1-2,TRBV7-8,CASSQTDNYGYTF
TRBJ2-6,TRBV4-1,CASSLPGKPGANVLTF
TRBJ1-2,TRBV15,CATSRSQGVGGYTF
TRBJ1-5,TRBV28,CASRTRVYNQPQHF
TRBJ2-1,TRBV6-2/TRBV6-3,CASSYPTSGVSYNEQFF
TRBJ1-1,TRBV7-9,CASSTKGLGNTEAFF
TRBJ1-1,TRBV12-5,CASGLGGDPTEAFF
TRBJ2-5,TRBV19,CASSASGQRRETQYF
TRBJ2-3,TRBV6-5,CASTQRGESDTQYF
TRBJ1-1,TRBV28,CASSWGQSNTEAFF
TRBJ1-5,TRBV28,CASSSPGAGQPQHF
TRBJ1-2,TRBV7-9,CASSPKGVNYGYTF
TRBJ1-3,TRBV2,CASSEEGGTARNTIYF
TRBJ2-2,TRBV19,CASRTNSNTGELFF
TRBJ1-4,TRBV6-5,CASKRTLSGGEKLFF
TRBJ2-3,TRBV3-1/TRBV3-2,CASSPQFGSAADTQYF
TRBJ1-1,TRBV10-3,CATRAMNTEAFF
TRBJ1-2,TRBV29-1,CSGGQGDYGYTF
TRBJ2-2,TRBV6-6,CASSTGPGANTGELFF
TRBJ1-1,TRBV5-6,CASTLSTGGTEAFF
TRBJ1-2,TRBV9,CASSVASGLGGYTF
TRBJ2-2,TRBV5-5,CASSPTGPTGELFF
TRBJ1-1,TRBV7-8,CASSLGPTAGRMNTEAFF
TRBJ2-3,TRBV7-2,CASSFSFGEDTQYF
TRBJ1-1,TRBV10-1,CASSPDRGSSNTEAFF
TRBJ1-2,TRBV27,CASRPPTSNYGYTF
TRBJ2-5,TRBV2,CASSEGREDETQYF
TRBJ1-6,TRBV25-1,CASSEPGQGANSPLHF
TRBJ2-2,TRBV29-1,CSVGRGVNTGELFF
TRBJ1-4,TRBV7-8,CASRAGRDSREKLFF
TRBJ1-1,TRBV3-1/TRBV3-2,CASRRIEDTEAFF